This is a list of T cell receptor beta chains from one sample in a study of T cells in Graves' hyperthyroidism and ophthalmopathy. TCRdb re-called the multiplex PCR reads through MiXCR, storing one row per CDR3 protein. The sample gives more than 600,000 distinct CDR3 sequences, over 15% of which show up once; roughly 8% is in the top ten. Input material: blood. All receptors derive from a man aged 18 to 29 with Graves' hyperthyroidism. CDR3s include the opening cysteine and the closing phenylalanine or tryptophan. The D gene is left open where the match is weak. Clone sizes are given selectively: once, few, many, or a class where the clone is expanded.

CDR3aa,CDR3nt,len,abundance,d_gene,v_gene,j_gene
CASSLTGTGNNEQFF,TGCGCCAGCAGCTTAACCGGGACAGGAAACAATGAGCAGTTCTTC,15,.,TRBD1,TRBV4-3,TRBJ2-1
CASRKRTGQGSYEQYF,TGTGCCAGCAGAAAGCGGACAGGGCAGGGTTCCTACGAGCAGTACTTC,16,few,TRBD1,TRBV6-2/TRBV6-3,TRBJ2-7
CASSLGTGRDIQYF,TGTGCCAGCAGCTTAGGGACCGGGCGGGACATTCAGTACTTC,14,.,.,TRBV5-5,TRBJ2-4
CAWSVEGTFSYNEQFF,TGTGCCTGGAGTGTAGAGGGGACTTTCTCCTACAATGAGCAGTTCTTC,16,many,.,TRBV30,TRBJ2-1
CASSQKGGNTGELFF,TGTGCCAGCAGCCAAAAAGGAGGGAACACCGGGGAGCTGTTTTTT,15,few,.,TRBV3-1,TRBJ2-2
CASSLQSSGRTGANVLTF,TGCGCCAGCAGCTTGCAGTCTAGCGGGCGGACTGGGGCCAACGTCCTGACTTTC,18,many,TRBD2,TRBV5-1,TRBJ2-6
CASSLTGGAGANVLTF,TGTGCCAGCAGTTTAACGGGGGGCGCTGGGGCCAACGTCCTGACTTTC,16,many,.,TRBV28,TRBJ2-6
CASSHFPGTSGSIEQFF,TGTGCCAGCAGCCACTTCCCCGGGACTAGCGGGAGCATTGAGCAGTTCTTC,17,.,TRBD2,TRBV4-2,TRBJ2-1
CVAQGVYEQYF,TGTGTGGCGCAGGGGGTCTACGAGCAGTACTTC,11,few,TRBD1,TRBV7-9,TRBJ2-7
CASSRDRGSGEQYF,TGTGCCAGCAGCCGGGACAGGGGATCGGGAGAGCAGTACTTC,14,many,TRBD1,TRBV7-2,TRBJ2-7
CASSDGVEQYF,TGTGCCAGCAGTGACGGGGTTGAGCAGTACTTC,11,.,.,TRBV25-1,TRBJ2-7
CASSADDGSQYF,TGTGCCAGCAGTGCGGACGACGGGTCCCAGTACTTC,12,many,.,TRBV12-3/TRBV12-4,TRBJ2-5
CASSFPGGDEQFF,TGTGCCAGCAGCTTCCCAGGGGGAGATGAGCAGTTCTTC,13,many,TRBD1,TRBV7-9,TRBJ2-1
CASSLTLAGGGTQETQYF,TGTGCCAGCAGTTTAACCCTAGCGGGAGGGGGGACCCAAGAGACCCAGTACTTC,18,few,TRBD2,TRBV12-3/TRBV12-4,TRBJ2-5
CASSPRGGEKLFF,TGTGCCAGCAGTCCCAGGGGGGGCGAAAAACTGTTTTTT,13,.,TRBD1,TRBV27,TRBJ1-4
CAWSVSRAGTSGRYEQYF,TGTGCCTGGAGTGTATCCAGAGCCGGGACTAGCGGGAGATACGAGCAGTACTTC,18,many,TRBD2,TRBV30,TRBJ2-7
CASSSRTSGNPSTDTQYF,TGTGCCAGCAGCTCGCGGACTAGCGGGAACCCTAGCACAGATACGCAGTATTTT,18,.,TRBD2,TRBV7-9,TRBJ2-3
CSASQASYEQYF,TGCAGCGCGTCACAGGCGTCCTACGAGCAGTACTTC,12,.,.,TRBV29-1,TRBJ2-7
CASSGTSGAGELFF,TGTGCCAGCAGTGGGACTAGTGGTGCCGGGGAGCTGTTTTTT,14,few,TRBD2,TRBV2,TRBJ2-2
CASSSRGGGYTF,TGTGCCAGCAGTTCCAGGGGGGGTGGCTACACCTTC,12,many,TRBD1,TRBV12-3/TRBV12-4,TRBJ1-2
CASSQGGAGNQPQHF,TGCGCCAGCAGCCAAGGAGGGGCTGGCAATCAGCCCCAGCATTTT,15,.,.,TRBV4-1,TRBJ1-5
CASSLGPSGTSYEQYF,TGCGCCAGCAGCTTGGGACCTAGCGGGACTAGTTACGAGCAGTACTTC,16,.,TRBD2,TRBV5-1,TRBJ2-7
CASSPLGLSKETQYF,TGTGCCAGCAGCCCGCTGGGACTGAGTAAAGAGACCCAGTACTTC,15,many,.,TRBV11-2,TRBJ2-5